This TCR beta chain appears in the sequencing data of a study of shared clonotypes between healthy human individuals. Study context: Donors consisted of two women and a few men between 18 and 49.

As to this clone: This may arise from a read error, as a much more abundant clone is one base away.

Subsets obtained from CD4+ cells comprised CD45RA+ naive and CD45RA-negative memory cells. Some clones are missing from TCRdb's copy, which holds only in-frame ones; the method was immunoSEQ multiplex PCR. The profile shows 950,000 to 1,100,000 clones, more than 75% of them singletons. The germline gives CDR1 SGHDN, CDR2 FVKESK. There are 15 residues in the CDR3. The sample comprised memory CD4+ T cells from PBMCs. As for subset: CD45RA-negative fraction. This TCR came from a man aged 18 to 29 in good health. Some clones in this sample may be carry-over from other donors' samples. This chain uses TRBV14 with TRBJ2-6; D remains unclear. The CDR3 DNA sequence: TGTGCCAGCAGCCAAGTCCGCTCTGGGTCCAACGTCCTGACTTTC. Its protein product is CASSQVRSGSNVLTF.